The clone carrying this T cell receptor (beta chain) was seen a handful of times. Its antigen remains unknown. Extraction of total RNA was performed on unfractionated whole blood. Per germline, CDR1 LGHDT and CDR2 YNNKEL (reference sequence). The CDR3 extends over 14 amino acids. The junction had 2 bases not matched to a gene; V was cut back by 4 bases and J by 4 bases. What the library attached to individual cDNA molecules were unique molecular identifiers. TCRdb reprocessed the 5' RACE reads via MiXCR and lists one record per CDR3 protein. Of over 70,000 distinct CDR3 sequences listed, less than 20% were seen once; the top ten hold under 7.5%. This specimen comes from a study of human T cells and chemical hapten exposure. For the study at large: From small differences in pooled library volume came most of the variation in per-sample TCR yields.

Whole-study results and caveats: No alteration of TCRs above 1 in 1000 frequency was seen with DPC sensitization.

The source is a female donor in good health. This chain links TRBV3-1 with TRBJ2-2; 8 bases map to TRBD1. The CDR3 DNA reads TGTGCCAGCAGCCCCCAGGGGGCCACCGGGGAGCTGTTTTTT. Its translation is CASSPQGATGELFF.